This T cell receptor (beta chain) was captured in a study of radiotherapy plus CTLA-4 blockade in lung cancer. Study details: Of all patients, around 20% responded objectively and around 31% showed disease control.

Note on this clone: The antigen is not known.

Points from the study as a whole: TCR clones of tumor origin grew in blood after radiotherapy plus ipilimumab. The authors reported that early blood T cell clone dynamics, with interferon-beta, best predicted response.

Assay: immunoSEQ multiplex PCR; the TCRdb copy retains only in-frame clones and omits some. The table includes about 45,000 clones, about two thirds detected once. CDR1 ENHRY and CDR2 SYGVKD come from the germline V gene. This CDR3 contains 13 residues. Trimming cost V 3 bases and J 3 bases, with 8 bases left between them. The rearrangement links TRBV10-3 to TRBJ2-5, with D tentatively TRBD1 (6 bases). The clonotype was recovered from a human donor with non-small cell lung cancer who had a partial response to radiotherapy plus ipilimumab. The sample here was peripheral blood, taken from a patient treated with radiotherapy plus ipilimumab. The CDR3 nucleotides are TGTGCCATCAGTGAATACAGGGAAGAGACCCAGTACTTC. It yields the protein CAISEYREETQYF.